A single sample is the source of the 10 T cell receptor beta chains below, sequenced in a study of T cells in Graves' hyperthyroidism and ophthalmopathy. TCR beta CDR3 regions were amplified from RNA. Initially, a first-round RT-PCR of the TCR CDR3 employed the HTBI primer set. Via MiXCR, TCRdb re-called the multiplex PCR reads, giving one row per CDR3 protein. The sample yields a few hundred thousand distinct CDR3 sequences, roughly 15% seen once. The specimen was blood. These receptors all stem from a woman aged 25 to 39 with Graves' ophthalmopathy.

In regard to this clonotype: Just one base apart from a much larger clone, this may be a read error. CDR3 amino acids: CSVGGQLLNTEALF. The CDR3 DNA follows: TGCAGCGTTGGGGGACAGTTACTGAACACTGAAGCTTTATTT. V is TRBV29-1 and J is TRBJ1-1; 7 bases match TRBD1. This CDR3 is 14 amino acids long. From germline, CDR1 is SQVTM and CDR2 ANQGSEA.

The chain combines TRBV7-9 with TRBJ2-1, with 9 bases lining up with TRBD1. The CDR3 covers 17 residues. Germline V gene sequence: CDR1 SEHNR, CDR2 FQNEAQ (reference sequence). V trimming: 7 bases; J trimming: 7 bases; junction bases outside the gene matches: 17. This CDR3 is CASIRPQGTGHRNEQFF. The CDR3 DNA reads as TGTGCCAGCATTAGACCTCAGGGGACAGGGCATCGGAATGAGCAGTTCTTC.

This clonotype has at least ten counts. This chain links TRBV3-1 with TRBJ2-7; 7 bases match TRBD1. Germline V gene data show CDR1 as LGHDT and CDR2 as YNNKEL (reference sequence). The CDR3 contains 14 residues. J lost 1 base, V lost 6 bases, and 6 bases had no gene match. The DNA for the CDR3 is TGTGCCAGCAGTTCCGGGACAGATTCCTACGAGCAGTACTTC. This sequence encodes CASSSGTDSYEQYF.

This clonotype occurred many times. J is TRBJ1-5 and V is TRBV7-9; D uncertain. The V gene's germline CDR1 is SEHNR and CDR2 FQNEAQ (reference sequence). V dropped 0 bases and J dropped 5 bases, with 5 bases sitting between them. The CDR3 has 13 amino acids. The CDR3 sequence is CASSLALDQPQHF. The CDR3, as DNA: TGTGCCAGCAGCTTAGCGTTAGATCAGCCCCAGCATTTT.

This chain uses TRBV5-5 with TRBJ2-7, with D perhaps matching TRBD2 (5 bases). TRBJ2-1 explains the end of the DNA better; the J call may be wrong. The CDR3 extends over 14 amino acids. Germline CDR1 reads SGHKS; CDR2 reads YYEKEE (reference sequence). CDR3 sequence reads: CASSLARGNYEQFF. CDR3 nucleotides: TGTGCCAGCAGCTTGGCCCGAGGGAACTACGAGCAGTTCTTC.

This clonotype was recorded at least ten times. The V and J genes are TRBV27 and TRBJ1-2; D ambiguous. V gave up 4 bases and J gave up 5 bases, with 11 bases separating them. The CDR3 has 13 residues. Germline CDR1 MNHEY, CDR2 SMNVEV (reference sequence). In DNA form, the CDR3 reads TGTGCCAGCAGTTCCCTAGGGAAATATGGCTACACCTTC. It translates to CASSSLGKYGYTF.

This clonotype was detected many times. The chain employs TRBV7-2 and TRBJ1-1; D uncertain. Germline lookup yields CDR1 SGHTA and CDR2 FQGNSA. The CDR3 extends over 13 amino acids. V dropped 6 bases and J dropped 2 bases, with 10 bases sitting between them. The CDR3, as DNA: TGTGCCAGCAGGAAAACAAGAAACACTGAAGCTTTCTTT. It specifies CASRKTRNTEAFF.

J is TRBJ2-7 and V is TRBV7-2; D possibly corresponds to TRBD1 (5 bases). The CDR3 is 13 residues long. V was trimmed by 8 bases and J by 3 bases, leaving 14 bases between them. Germline V lookup: CDR1 SGHTA, CDR2 FQGNSA. DNA of the CDR3: TGTACCAGCTGCCCATTGGGGCTCTACGAGCAGTACTTC. Protein product: CTSCPLGLYEQYF.

This clonotype has more than one count but fewer than ten. The V call is TRBV5-1, the J call TRBJ2-5; TRBD2 might be the D (5 bases). Germline V lookup: CDR1 SGHRS, CDR2 YFSETQ. This CDR3 has 13 residues. V shed 4 bases and J shed 1 base, with 8 bases lying between them. The CDR3 nucleotides are TGCGCCAGCAGCACCCGGGGCCAAGAGACCCAGTACTTC. Its translation: CASSTRGQETQYF.

This clonotype appeared many times. The V gene is TRBV27, the J gene TRBJ1-2, with D perhaps TRBD1 (5 bases). In germline, CDR1 is MNHEY, CDR2 SMNVEV (reference sequence). This CDR3 spans 15 amino acids. The V end lost 5 bases, the J end lost 2 bases, and 15 bases lay between the germline ends. CDR3 protein: CASSQSWDANYGYTF. The CDR3 region has the DNA TGTGCCAGCAGTCAATCCTGGGACGCCAACTATGGCTACACCTTC.